This T cell receptor (beta chain) was sequenced during a study of blood T cell repertoires in COVID-19. For the study at large: Sites in the United States, Italy and Spain provided acute and convalescent COVID-19 samples. T cells, B-cell-depleted T cells, or PBMCs supplied cDNA or gDNA.

Per the study methods: Nucleated cell number was recorded as an estimate derived from reference gene primer amplification. Assay used: immunoSEQ multiplex PCR; TCRdb lists only in-frame clones, some missing. V, J and clone size are those of that table, while D and trimming were read from the DNA. The sample carries under 200,000 clones, 88% recorded once. This clone was found a few times. The CDR3 consists of 13 residues. Germline CDR1 reads SGHNT; CDR2 reads YYREEE (reference sequence). V lost 3 bases, J lost 6 bases, and 13 bases lay in between. The TCR sequence derives from a man aged 60 to 75 with acute or convalescent COVID-19. What was sequenced was peripheral blood. The V call is TRBV5-4, the J call TRBJ2-7, with TRBD2 as a possible D gene (6 bases). CDR3 nucleotide sequence: TGTGCCAGCAGCTCTCGGGACTTTTTCGAGCAGTACTTC. It is translated as CASSSRDFFEQYF.